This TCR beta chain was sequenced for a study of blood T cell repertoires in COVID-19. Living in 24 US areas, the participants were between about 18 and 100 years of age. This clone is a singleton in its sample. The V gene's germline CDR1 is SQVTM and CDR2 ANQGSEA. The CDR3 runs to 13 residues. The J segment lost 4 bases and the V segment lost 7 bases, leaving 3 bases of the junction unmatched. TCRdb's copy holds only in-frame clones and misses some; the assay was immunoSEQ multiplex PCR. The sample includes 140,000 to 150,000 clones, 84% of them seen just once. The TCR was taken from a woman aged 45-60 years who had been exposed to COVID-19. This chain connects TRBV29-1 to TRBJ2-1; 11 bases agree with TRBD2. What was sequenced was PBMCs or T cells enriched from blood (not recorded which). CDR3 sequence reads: CSAGLAGYNEQFF. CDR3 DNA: TGCAGCGCAGGACTAGCGGGTTACAATGAGCAGTTCTTC.